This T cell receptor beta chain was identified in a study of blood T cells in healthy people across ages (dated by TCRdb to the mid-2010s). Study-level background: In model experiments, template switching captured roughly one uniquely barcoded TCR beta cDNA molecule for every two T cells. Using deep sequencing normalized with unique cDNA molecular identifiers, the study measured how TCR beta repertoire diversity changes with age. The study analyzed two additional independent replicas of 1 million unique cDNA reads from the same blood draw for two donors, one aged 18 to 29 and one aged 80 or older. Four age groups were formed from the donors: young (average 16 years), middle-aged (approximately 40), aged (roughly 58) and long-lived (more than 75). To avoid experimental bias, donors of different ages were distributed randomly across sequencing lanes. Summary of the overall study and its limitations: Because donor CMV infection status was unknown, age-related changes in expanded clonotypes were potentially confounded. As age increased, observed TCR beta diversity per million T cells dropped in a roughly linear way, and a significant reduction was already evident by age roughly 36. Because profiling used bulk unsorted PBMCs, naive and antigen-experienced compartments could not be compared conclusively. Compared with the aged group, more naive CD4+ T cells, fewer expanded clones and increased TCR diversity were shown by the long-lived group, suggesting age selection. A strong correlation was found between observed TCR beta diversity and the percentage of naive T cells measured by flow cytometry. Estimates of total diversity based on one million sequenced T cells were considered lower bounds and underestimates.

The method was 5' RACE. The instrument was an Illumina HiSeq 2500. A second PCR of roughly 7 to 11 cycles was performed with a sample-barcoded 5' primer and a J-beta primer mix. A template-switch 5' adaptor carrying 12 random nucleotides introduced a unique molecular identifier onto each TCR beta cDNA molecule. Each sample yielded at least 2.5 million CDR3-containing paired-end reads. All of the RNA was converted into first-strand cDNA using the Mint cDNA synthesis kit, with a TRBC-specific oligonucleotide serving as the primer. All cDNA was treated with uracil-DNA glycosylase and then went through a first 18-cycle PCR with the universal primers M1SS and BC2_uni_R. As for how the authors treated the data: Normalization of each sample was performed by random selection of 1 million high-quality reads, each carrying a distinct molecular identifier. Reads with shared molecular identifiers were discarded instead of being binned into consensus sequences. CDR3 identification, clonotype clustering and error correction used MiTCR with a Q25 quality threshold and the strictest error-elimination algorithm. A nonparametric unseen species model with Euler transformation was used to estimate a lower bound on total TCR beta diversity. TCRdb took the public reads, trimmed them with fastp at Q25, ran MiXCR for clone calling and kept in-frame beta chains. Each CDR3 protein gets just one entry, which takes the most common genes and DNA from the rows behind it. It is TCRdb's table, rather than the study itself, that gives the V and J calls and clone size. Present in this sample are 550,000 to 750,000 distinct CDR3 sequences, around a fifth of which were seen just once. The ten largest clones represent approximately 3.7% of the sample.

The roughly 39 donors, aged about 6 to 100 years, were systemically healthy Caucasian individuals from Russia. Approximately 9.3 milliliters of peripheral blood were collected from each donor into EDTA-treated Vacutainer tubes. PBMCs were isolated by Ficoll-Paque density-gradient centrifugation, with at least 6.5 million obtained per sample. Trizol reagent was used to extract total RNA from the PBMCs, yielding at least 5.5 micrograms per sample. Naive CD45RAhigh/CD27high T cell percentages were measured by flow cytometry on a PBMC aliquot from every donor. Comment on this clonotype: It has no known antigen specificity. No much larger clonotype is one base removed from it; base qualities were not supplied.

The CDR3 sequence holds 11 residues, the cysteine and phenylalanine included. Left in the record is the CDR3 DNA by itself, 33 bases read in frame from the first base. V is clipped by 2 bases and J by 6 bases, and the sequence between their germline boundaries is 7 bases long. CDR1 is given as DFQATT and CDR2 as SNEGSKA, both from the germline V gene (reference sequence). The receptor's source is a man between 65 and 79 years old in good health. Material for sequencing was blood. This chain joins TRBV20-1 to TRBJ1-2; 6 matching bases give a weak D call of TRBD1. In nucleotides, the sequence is TGCAGTGCTAGATCAGGGGATGGCTACACCTTC. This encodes CSARSGDGYTF.